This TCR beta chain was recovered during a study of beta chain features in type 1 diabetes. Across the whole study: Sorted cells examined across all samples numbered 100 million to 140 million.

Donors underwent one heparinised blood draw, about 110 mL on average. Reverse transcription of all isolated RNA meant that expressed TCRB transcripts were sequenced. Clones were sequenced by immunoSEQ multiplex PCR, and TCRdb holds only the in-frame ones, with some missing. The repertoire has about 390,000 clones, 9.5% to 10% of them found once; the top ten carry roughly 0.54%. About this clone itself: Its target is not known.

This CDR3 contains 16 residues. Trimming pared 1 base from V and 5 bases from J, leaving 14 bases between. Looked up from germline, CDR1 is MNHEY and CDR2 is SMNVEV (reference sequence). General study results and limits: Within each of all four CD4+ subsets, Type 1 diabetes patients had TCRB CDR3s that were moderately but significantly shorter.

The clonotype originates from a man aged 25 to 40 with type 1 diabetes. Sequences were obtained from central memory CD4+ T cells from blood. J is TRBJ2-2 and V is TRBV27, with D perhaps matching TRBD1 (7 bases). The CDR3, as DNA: TGTGCCAGCAGTTTATTTCCAGGGGGGAAGACCGGGGAGCTGTTTTTT. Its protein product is CASSLFPGGKTGELFF.